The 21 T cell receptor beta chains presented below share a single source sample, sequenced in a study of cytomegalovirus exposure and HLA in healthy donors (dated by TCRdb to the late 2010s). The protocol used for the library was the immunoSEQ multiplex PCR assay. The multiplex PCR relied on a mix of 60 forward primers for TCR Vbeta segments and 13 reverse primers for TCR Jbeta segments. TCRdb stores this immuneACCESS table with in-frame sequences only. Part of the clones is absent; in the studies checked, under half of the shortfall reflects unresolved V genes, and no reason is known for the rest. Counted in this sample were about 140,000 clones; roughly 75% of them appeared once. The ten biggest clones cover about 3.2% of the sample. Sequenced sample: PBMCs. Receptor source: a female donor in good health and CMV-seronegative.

This CDR3 reads CASSGGGGYHANNEQFF. The CDR3 DNA is TGTGCCAGCAGTGGGGGTGGAGGGTACCATGCTAACAATGAGCAGTTCTTC. The chain uses TRBV25-1 and TRBJ2-1; D might be TRBD2 (6 bases). Looked up from germline, CDR1 is MGHDK and CDR2 is SYGVNS. The V end was cut by 4 bases, the J end by 5 bases, with 21 bases between. The CDR3 sequence is 17 residues long.

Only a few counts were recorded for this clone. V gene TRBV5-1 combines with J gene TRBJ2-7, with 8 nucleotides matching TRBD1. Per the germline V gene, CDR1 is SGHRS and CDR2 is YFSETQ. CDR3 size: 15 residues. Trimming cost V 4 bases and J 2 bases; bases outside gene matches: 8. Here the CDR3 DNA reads TGCGCCAGCAGCGTCGACAGGGGTGGCCCCTACGAGCAGTACTTC. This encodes CASSVDRGGPYEQYF. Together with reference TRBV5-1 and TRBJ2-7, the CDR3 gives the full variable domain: KAGVTQTPRYLIKTRGQQVTLSCSPISGHRSVSWYQQTPGQGLQFLFEYFSETQRNKGNFPGRFSGRQFSNSRSEMNVSTLELGDSALYLCASSVDRGGPYEQYFGPGTRLTVT.

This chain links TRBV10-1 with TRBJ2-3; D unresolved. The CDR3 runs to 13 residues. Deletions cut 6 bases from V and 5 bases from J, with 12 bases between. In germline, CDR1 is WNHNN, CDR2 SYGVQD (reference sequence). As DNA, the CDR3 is TGCGCCAGCAGCGAACTCTCTTTAGATACGCAGTATTTT. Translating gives CASSELSLDTQYF.

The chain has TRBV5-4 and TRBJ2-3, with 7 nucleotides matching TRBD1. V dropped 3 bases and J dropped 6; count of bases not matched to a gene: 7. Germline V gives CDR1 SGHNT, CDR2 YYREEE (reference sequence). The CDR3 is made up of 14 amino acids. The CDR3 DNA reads TGTGCCAGCAGCTCCCAACAGGGGCAGGATACGCAGTATTTT. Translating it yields CASSSQQGQDTQYF.

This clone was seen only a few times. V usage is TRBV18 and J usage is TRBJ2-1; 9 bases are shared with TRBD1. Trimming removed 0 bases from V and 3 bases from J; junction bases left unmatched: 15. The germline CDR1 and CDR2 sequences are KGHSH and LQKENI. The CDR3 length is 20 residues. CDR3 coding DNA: TGTGCCAGCTCACCACCGGTTCGCGGAGTAACAGGGGGCTTCTACAATGAGCAGTTCTTC. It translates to CASSPPVRGVTGGFYNEQFF.

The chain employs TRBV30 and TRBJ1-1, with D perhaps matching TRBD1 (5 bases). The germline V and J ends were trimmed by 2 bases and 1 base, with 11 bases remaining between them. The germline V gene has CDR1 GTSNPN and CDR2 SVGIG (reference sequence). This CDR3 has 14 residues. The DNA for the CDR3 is TGTGCCTGGAGTACCGGGACTGCGAACACTGAAGCTTTCTTT. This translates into CAWSTGTANTEAFF.

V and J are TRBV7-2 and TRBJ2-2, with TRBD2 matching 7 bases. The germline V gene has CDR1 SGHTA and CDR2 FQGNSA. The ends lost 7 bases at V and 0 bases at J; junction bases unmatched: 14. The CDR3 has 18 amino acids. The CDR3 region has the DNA TGTGCCAGCAAGCCACTAGCTGGGGGAGGGGCGAACACCGGGGAGCTGTTTTTT. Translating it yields CASKPLAGGGANTGELFF. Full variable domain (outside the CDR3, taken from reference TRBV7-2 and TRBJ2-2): GAGVSQSPSNKVTEKGKDVELRCDPISGHTALYWYRQSLGQGLEFLIYFQGNSAPDKSGLPSDRFSAERTGGSVSTLTIQRTQQEDSAVYLCASKPLAGGGANTGELFFGEGSRLTVL.

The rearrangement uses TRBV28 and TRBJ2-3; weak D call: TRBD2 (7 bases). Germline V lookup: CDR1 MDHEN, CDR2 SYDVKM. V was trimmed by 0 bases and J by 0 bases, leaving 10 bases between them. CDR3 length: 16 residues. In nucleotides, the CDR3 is TGTGCCAGCAGTTTATGGCGGGGGCTTAGCACAGATACGCAGTATTTT. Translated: CASSLWRGLSTDTQYF.

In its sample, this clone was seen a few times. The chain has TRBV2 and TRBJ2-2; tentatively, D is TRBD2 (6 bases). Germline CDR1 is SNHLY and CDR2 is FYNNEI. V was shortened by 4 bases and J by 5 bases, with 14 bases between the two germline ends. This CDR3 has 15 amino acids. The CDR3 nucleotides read TGTGCCAGCAGTGTCGTTGCGACTAGGACCGGGGAGCTGTTTTTT. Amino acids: CASSVVATRTGELFF.

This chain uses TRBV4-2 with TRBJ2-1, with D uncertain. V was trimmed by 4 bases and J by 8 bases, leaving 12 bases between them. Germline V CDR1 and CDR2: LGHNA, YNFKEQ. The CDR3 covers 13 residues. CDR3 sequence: CASSRGWSDEQFF. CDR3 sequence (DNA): TGTGCCAGCAGCCGCGGATGGTCCGATGAGCAGTTCTTC.

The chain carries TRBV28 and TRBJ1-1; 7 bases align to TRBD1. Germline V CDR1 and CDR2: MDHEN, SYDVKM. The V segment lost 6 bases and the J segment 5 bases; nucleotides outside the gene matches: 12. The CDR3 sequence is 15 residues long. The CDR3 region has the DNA TGTGCCAGCAGATCCGCCGGGACAGCTATAACTGAAGCTTTCTTT. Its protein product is CASRSAGTAITEAFF. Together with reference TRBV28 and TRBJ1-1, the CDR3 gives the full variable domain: DVKVTQSSRYLVKRTGEKVFLECVQDMDHENMFWYRQDPGLGLRLIYFSYDVKMKEKGDIPEGYSVSREKKERFSLILESASTNQTSMYLCASRSAGTAITEAFFGQGTRLTVV.

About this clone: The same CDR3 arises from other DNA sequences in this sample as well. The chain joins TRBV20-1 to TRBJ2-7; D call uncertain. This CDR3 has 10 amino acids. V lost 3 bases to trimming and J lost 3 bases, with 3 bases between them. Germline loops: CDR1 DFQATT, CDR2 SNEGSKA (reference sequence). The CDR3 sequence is CSASSYEQYF. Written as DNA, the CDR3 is TGCAGTGCTAGCAGCTACGAGCAGTACTTC.

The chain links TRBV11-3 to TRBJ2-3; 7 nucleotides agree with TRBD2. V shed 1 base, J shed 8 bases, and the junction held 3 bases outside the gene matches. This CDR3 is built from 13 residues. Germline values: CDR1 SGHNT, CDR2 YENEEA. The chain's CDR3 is CASSLVASGTQYF. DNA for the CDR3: TGTGCCAGCAGCTTAGTAGCTAGCGGTACGCAGTATTTT. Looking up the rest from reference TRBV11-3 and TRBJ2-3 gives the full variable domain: EAGVVQSPRYKIIEKKQPVAFWCNPISGHNTLYWYLQNLGQGPELLIRYENEEAVDDSQLPKDRFSAERLKGVDSTLKIQPAELGDSAVYLCASSLVASGTQYFGPGTRLTVL.

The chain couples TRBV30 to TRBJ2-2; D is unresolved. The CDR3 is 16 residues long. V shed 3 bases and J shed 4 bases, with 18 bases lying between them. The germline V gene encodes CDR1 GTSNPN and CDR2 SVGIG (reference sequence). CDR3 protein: CAWSNHAARVTGELFF. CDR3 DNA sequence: TGTGCCTGGAGCAATCACGCTGCTCGCGTCACCGGGGAGCTGTTTTTT.

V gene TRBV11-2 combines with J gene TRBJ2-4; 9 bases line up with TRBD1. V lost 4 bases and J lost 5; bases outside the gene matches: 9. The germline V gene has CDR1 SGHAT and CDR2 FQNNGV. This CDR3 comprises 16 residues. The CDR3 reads CASSSDRGGVQNIQYF. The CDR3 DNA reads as TGTGCCAGCAGCTCGGACAGGGGAGGGGTCCAAAACATTCAGTACTTC.

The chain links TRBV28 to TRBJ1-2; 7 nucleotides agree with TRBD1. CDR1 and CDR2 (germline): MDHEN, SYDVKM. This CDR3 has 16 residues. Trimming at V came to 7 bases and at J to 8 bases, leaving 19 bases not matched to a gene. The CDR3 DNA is TGTGCCAGCAAGAATGAGGAGGGTAGGGGGCATCGAGGCTACACCTTC. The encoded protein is CASKNEEGRGHRGYTF.

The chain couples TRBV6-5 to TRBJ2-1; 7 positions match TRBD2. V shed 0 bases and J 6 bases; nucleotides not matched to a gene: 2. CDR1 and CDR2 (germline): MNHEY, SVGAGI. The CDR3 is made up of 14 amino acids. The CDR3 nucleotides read TGTGCCAGCAGTTACTCGAGGACTAGCAATGAGCAGTTCTTC. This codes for CASSYSRTSNEQFF.

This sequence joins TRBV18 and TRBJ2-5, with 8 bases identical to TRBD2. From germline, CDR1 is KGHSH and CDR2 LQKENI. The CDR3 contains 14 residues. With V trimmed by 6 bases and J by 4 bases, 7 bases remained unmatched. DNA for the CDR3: TGTGCCAGCTCGGAAGGACTAGCAGCAGAGACCCAGTACTTC. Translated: CASSEGLAAETQYF.

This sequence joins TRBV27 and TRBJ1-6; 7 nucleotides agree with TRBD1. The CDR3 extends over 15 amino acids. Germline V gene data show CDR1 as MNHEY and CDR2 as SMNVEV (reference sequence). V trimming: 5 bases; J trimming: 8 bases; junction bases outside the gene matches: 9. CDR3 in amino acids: CASSPRIQGHSPLHF. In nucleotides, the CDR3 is TGTGCCAGCAGTCCTCGGATACAGGGGCATTCACCCCTCCACTTT.

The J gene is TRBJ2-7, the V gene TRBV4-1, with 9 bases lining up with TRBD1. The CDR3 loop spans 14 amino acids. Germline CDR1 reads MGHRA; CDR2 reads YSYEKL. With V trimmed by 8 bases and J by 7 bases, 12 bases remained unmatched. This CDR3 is CASRNPGTGREQYF. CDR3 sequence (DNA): TGCGCCAGCCGTAACCCCGGGACAGGGCGTGAGCAGTACTTC.

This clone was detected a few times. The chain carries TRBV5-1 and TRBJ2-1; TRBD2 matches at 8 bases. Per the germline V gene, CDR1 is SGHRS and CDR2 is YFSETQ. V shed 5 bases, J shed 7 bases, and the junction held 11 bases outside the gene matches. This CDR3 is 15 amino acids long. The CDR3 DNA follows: TGCGCCAGCAGTGTGGCTAGCGGGTGGCGGAATGAGCAGTTCTTC. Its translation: CASSVASGWRNEQFF.